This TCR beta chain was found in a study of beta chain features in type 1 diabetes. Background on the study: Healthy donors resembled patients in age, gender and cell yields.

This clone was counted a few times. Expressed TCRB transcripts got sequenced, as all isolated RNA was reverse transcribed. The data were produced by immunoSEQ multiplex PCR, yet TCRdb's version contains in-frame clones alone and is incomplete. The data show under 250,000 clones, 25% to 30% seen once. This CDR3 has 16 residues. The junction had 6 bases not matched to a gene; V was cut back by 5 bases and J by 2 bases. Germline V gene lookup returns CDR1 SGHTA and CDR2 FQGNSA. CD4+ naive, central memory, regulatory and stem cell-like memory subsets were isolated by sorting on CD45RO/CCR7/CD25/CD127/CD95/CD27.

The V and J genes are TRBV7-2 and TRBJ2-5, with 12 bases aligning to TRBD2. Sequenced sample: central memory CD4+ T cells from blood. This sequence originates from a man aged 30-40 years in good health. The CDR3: CASSPRTSGIQETQYF. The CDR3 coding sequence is TGTGCCAGCAGCCCGAGGACTAGCGGGATACAAGAGACCCAGTACTTC.